This T cell receptor (beta chain) was recovered during a study of T cells in localized non-small cell lung cancer. Germline CDR1 reads MNHNS; CDR2 reads SASEGT. J lost 5 bases, V lost 7 bases, and 7 bases had no gene match. The CDR3 contains 14 residues. Sequencing was performed with immunoSEQ multiplex PCR; in TCRdb, only in-frame clones are kept and a portion is missing. The sample has tens of thousands of clones, more than 90% seen once. To note about this clone: Its antigen remains unknown.

The study's findings and limits: Median detection of top 100 tumor clones in adjacent lung was under 75 clones. Density of T cells in blood, when higher, went with longer overall survival.

This specimen was peripheral blood, taken before any cancer treatment. J is TRBJ1-5 and V is TRBV6-1, with 8 bases matching TRBD1. The receptor was derived from a female donor older than 55 with stage I lung adenocarcinoma. The CDR3 here is CASTDSGGHQPQHF. CDR3 bases: TGTGCCAGCACCGACTCAGGGGGCCATCAGCCCCAGCATTTT.